This entry features one TCR beta chain sequence. Antigen unknown. This CDR3 region has 15 residues. The V and J ends lost 2 bases and 1 base respectively, with 11 bases between them. Ophthalmopathy donors showed moderate-to-severe activity, CAS ≥3, NOSPECS ≥4 and a duration under 3 months. For repertoire sequencing, the TCR beta CDR3 regions were amplified from RNA transcripts. First-round RT-PCR relied on HTBI primers, and a second-round multiplex PCR came next. TCRdb re-called the multiplex PCR reads through MiXCR, storing one row per CDR3 protein. The sample yields about 230,000 distinct CDR3 sequences, 45% to 55% seen once. The data belong to a study of Graves' ophthalmopathy and Graves' hyperthyroidism. The study, taken as a whole, reports: Distinction of ophthalmopathy from stable hyperthyroidism by a 13-signature model reached about 87% sensitivity and 81.08% specificity. Most expanded clonotypes in thyroid above 0.001 frequency also showed up in blood.

The receptor was isolated from an adult man with Graves' ophthalmopathy. The V call is TRBV12-3 or TRBV12-4, the J call TRBJ1-2; D might be TRBD1 (6 bases). The sample consisted of peripheral blood. The CDR3 region has the DNA TGTGCCAGCAGTTTATTGGACAGCTTTAACTATGGCTACACCTTC. It codes for CASSLLDSFNYGYTF.